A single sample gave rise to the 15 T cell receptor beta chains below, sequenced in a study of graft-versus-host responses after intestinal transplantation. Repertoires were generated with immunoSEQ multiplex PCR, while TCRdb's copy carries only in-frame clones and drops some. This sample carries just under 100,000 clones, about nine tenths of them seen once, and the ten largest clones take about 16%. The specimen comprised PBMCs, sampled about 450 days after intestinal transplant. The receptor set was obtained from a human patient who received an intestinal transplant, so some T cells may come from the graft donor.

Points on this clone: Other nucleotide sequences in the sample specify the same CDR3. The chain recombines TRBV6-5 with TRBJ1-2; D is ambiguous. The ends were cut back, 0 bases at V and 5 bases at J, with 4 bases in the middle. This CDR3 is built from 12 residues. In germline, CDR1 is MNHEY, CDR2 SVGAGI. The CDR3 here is CASSYSGYGYTF. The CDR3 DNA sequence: TGTGCCAGCAGTTACTCTGGTTATGGCTACACCTTC.

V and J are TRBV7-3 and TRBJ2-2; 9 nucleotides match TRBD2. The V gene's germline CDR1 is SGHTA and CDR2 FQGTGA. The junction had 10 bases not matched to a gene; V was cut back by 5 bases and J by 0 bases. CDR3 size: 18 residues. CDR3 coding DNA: TGTGCCAGCAGCCCCCGCCCGCGGACTAGCGCGAACACCGGGGAGCTGTTTTTT. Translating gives CASSPRPRTSANTGELFF.

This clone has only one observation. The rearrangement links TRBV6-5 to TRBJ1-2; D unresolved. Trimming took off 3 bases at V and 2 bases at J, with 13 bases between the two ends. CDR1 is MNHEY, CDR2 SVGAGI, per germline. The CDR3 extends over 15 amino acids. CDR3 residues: CASSYRGLQNYGYTF. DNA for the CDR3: TGTGCCAGCAGTTATAGAGGATTACAAAACTATGGCTACACCTTC.

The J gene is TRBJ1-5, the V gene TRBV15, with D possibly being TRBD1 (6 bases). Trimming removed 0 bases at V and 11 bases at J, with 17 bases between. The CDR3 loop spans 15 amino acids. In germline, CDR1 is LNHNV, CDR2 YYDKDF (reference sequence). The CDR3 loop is CATSREVQGGWSQHF. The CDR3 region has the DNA TGTGCCACCAGCAGAGAGGTACAGGGAGGATGGTCCCAGCATTTT.

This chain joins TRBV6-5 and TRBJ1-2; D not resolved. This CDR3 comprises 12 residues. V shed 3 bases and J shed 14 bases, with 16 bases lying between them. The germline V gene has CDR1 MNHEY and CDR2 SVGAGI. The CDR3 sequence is CASSYPSGDSTF. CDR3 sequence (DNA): TGTGCCAGCAGTTATCCCTCAGGCGATTCAACCTTC.

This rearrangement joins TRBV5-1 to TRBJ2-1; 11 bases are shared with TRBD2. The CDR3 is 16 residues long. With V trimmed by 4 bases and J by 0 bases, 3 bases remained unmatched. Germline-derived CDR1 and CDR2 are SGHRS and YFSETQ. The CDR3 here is CASSLLAGGSYNEQFF. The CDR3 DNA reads TGCGCCAGCAGCCTTCTAGCGGGGGGCTCCTACAATGAGCAGTTCTTC. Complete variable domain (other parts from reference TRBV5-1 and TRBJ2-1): KAGVTQTPRYLIKTRGQQVTLSCSPISGHRSVSWYQQTPGQGLQFLFEYFSETQRNKGNFPGRFSGRQFSNSRSEMNVSTLELGDSALYLCASSLLAGGSYNEQFFGPGTRLTVL.

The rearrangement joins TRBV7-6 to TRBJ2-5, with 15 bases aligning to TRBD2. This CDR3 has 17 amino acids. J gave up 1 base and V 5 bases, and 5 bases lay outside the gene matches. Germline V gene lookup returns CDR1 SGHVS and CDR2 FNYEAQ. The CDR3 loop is CASSPGLAGGTQETQYF. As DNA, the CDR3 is TGTGCCAGCAGCCCGGGACTAGCGGGGGGCACCCAAGAGACCCAGTACTTC.

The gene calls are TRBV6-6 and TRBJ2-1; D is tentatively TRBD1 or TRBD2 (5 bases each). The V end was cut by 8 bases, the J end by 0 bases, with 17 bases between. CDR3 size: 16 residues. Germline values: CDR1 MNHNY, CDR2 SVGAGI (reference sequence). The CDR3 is CASPARRDGSYNEQFF. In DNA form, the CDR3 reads TGTGCCAGCCCAGCCCGACGGGACGGCTCCTACAATGAGCAGTTCTTC.

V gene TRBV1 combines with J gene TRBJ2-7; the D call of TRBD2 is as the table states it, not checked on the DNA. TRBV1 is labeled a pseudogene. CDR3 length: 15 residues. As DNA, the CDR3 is TGCACCAGCAGCCACCGGACTAGATTGATCTACGAGCAGTACTTC. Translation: CTSSHRTRLIYEQYF.

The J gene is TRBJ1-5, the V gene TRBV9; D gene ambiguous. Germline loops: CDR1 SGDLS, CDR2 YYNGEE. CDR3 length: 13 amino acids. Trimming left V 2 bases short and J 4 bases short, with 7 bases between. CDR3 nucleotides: TGTGCCAGCAGCGTCGGGTTAAATCAGCCCCAGCATTTT. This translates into CASSVGLNQPQHF.

For the CDR3, the DNA is TGTGCCAGCTCACCCTACCCAAATTCTTACTCTGGGGCCAACGTCCTGACTTTC. As protein: CASSPYPNSYSGANVLTF. The chain carries TRBV18 and TRBJ2-6; no definite D call. The V end lost 3 bases, the J end lost 0 bases, and 15 bases lay between the germline ends. CDR3 length equals 18 residues. The V gene's germline CDR1 is KGHSH and CDR2 LQKENI.

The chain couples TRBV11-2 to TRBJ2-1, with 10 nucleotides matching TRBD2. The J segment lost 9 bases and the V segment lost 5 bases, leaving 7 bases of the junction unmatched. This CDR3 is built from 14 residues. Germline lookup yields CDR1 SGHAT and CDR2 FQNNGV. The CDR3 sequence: CASSPLAGVGEQFF. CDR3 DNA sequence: TGTGCCAGCAGCCCCCTAGCGGGGGTAGGTGAGCAGTTCTTC.

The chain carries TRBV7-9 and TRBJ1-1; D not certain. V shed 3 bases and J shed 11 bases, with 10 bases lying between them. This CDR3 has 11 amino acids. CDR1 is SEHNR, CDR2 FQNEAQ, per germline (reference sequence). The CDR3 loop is CASSLSLEAFF. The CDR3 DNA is TGTGCCAGCAGCTTGAGCCTCGAGGCTTTCTTT.

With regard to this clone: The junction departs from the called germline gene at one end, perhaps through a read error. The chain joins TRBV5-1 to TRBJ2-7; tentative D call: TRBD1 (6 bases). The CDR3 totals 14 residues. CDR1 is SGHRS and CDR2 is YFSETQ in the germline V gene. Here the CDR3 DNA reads TGCGCCAGCAGCTTGTGGGGGCGCGGCTACGGGCAGTACTTC. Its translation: CASSLWGRGYGQYF.

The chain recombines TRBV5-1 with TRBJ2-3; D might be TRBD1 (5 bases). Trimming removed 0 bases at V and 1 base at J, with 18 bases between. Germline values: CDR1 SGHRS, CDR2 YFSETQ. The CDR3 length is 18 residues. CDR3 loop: CASSLVPGLLGGTDTQYF. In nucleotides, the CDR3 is TGCGCCAGCAGCTTGGTACCGGGCCTCCTAGGGGGCACAGATACGCAGTATTTT.